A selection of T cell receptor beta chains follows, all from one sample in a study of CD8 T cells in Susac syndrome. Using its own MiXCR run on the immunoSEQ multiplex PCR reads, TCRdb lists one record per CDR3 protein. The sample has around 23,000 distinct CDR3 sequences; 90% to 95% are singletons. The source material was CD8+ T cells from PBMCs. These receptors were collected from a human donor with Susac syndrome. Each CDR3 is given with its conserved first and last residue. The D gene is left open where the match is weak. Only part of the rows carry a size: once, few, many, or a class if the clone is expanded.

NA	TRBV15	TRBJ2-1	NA	TGTGCCACCAGCAGACCCCCCGGGACCCTTTTCAGGGGTGAGCAGTTCTTC	CATSRPPGTLFRGEQFF
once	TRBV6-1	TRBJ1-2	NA	TGTGCCAGCAGCCTACTAGTGCCAGGAGACACATATAACTATGGCTACACCTTC	CASSLLVPGDTYNYGYTF
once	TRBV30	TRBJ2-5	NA	TGTGCCTGGACCAGGGCGAACAGTGCGGAGACCCAGTACTTC	CAWTRANSAETQYF
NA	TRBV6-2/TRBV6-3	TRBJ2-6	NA	TGTGCCAGCAGTTTTCCACAGGTCTCCTCTGGGGCCAACGTCCTGACTTTC	CASSFPQVSSGANVLTF
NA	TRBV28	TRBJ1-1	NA	TGTGCCAGCACCTCGTCGGGTATAAACACTGAAGCTTTCTTT	CASTSSGINTEAFF
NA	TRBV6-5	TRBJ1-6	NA	TGTGCCAGCAGCCACAAGGGGTTTGATTCACCCCTCCACTTT	CASSHKGFDSPLHF
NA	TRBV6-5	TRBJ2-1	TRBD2	TGTGCCAGCAGTTACTCGAAGGTAGCGGGAGCCCTATACAATGAGCAGTTCTTC	CASSYSKVAGALYNEQFF
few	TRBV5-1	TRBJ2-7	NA	TGCGCCAGCAGCTTACCCCGGGTGGACGAGCAGTACTTC	CASSLPRVDEQYF
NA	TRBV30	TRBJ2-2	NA	TGTGCCTGGACCCTAGGGAGCACCGGGGAGCTGTTTTTT	CAWTLGSTGELFF
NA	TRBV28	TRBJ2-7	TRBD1	TGTGCCGGAGGACAGGTGTACGAGCAGTACTTC	CAGGQVYEQYF
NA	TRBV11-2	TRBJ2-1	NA	TGTGCCAGCAACGGCGACTCCTACAATGAGCAGTTCTTC	CASNGDSYNEQFF
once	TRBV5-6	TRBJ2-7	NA	TGTGCCAGCAGCTTGGGGATTCGGTGGGAAACCTACGAGCAGTACTTC	CASSLGIRWETYEQYF
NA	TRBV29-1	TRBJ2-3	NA	TGCAGCGTTGAAAATGCGGCCGGGGATACGCAGTATTTT	CSVENAAGDTQYF
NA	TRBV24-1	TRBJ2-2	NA	TGTGCCACCAGTGACAGACTAGTACCCGGGGAGCTGTTTTTT	CATSDRLVPGELFF
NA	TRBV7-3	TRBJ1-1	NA	TGTGCCAGCAGCTTAAGCCCGGGGGCCACTGAAGCTTTCTTT	CASSLSPGATEAFF
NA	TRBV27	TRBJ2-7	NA	TGTGCCAGCAGTCTTCTCGGGACACCATCCTACGAGCAGTACTTC	CASSLLGTPSYEQYF
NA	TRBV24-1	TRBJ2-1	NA	TGTGCCACCAGTGATTTTAAGGGGGGGTACAATGAGCAGTTCTTC	CATSDFKGGYNEQFF
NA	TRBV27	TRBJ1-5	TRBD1	TGTGCCAGCAGATCCGGGACAGGGGTTATGCAGCCCCAGCATTTT	CASRSGTGVMQPQHF
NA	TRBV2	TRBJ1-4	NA	TGTGCCAGCAGCGGGCGGGACCTGCGGGAAAAACTGTTTTTT	CASSGRDLREKLFF